The present entry profiles one T cell receptor beta chain with its context. These data belong to a study of blood T cell repertoires in COVID-19. CDR1 DFQATT and CDR2 SNEGSKA come from the germline V gene (reference sequence). The CDR3 runs 11 residues. V was clipped by 6 bases and J by 5 bases; unmatched bases: 1. Produced via immunoSEQ multiplex PCR; TCRdb's table is partial and in-frame only. The sample lists about 280,000 clones, less than 85% seen once, with 2% to 3% in the top ten. This chain connects TRBV20-1 to TRBJ1-2; 9 nucleotides match TRBD1. The sequencing sample was made of PBMCs or T cells enriched from blood (not recorded which). The source of this sequence is a woman aged 45-65 years who had recovered from COVID-19. The DNA for the CDR3 is TGCAGTGCCGGACAGGGGTATGGCTACACCTTC. Translating it yields CSAGQGYGYTF.